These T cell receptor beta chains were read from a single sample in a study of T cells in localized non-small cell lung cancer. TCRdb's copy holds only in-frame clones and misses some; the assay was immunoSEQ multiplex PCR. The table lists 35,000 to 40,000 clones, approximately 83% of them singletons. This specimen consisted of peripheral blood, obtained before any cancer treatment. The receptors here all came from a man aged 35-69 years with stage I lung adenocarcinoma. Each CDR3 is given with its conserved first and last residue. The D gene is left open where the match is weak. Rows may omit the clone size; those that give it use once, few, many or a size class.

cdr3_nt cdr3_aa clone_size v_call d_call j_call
TGTGCCAGCTCACCAGCCGGACAGTTAACACTAGAAGCTTTCTTT CASSPAGQLTLEAFF . TRBV18 . TRBJ1-1
TGTGCCACCAGCGCAGGTGGTCGGAGGGAAGGCTACGAGCAGTACTTC CATSAGGRREGYEQYF once TRBV15 . TRBJ2-7
TGTGCCAGCAGTTTATTAGGACAGGGCTCTACCTACGAGCAGTACTTC CASSLLGQGSTYEQYF . TRBV28 TRBD1 TRBJ2-7
TGTGCCAGCAGCTTATTGGATACGCAGTATTTT CASSLLDTQYF once TRBV7-2 . TRBJ2-3
TGTGCCAGTGGGGACAGGGGGCGTACAGATACGCAGTATTTT CASGDRGRTDTQYF few TRBV19 TRBD1 TRBJ2-3
TGTGCCACCAGGACAGAAGTAAAGGCAAAACTGTTTTTT CATRTEVKAKLFF . TRBV15 . TRBJ1-4
TGTGCCAGCAGCTCATTATCAGGGTTGGGATACGAGCAGTACTTC CASSSLSGLGYEQYF . TRBV27 . TRBJ2-7
TGTGCCAGCAGCTCAGGTGGCCGGGGCCCCTACGAGCAGTACTTC CASSSGGRGPYEQYF . TRBV7-6 . TRBJ2-7
TGTGCCAGTAGTATTAACAGGGGAACTGAAGCTTTCTTT CASSINRGTEAFF . TRBV19 TRBD1 TRBJ1-1
TGTGCCAGCTCCGCGAGGAGGGGGGAGGGCACAGATACGCAGTATTTT CASSARRGEGTDTQYF . TRBV2 . TRBJ2-3
TGTGCCAGCAGCATTCGAGAGCGGGCCTCAGGATCCTACGAGCAGTACTTC CASSIRERASGSYEQYF . TRBV21-1 . TRBJ2-7
TGTGCCAGCAGCTTAGAGCAGAACAGTGAGCAGTTCTTC CASSLEQNSEQFF few TRBV7-6 . TRBJ2-1
TGTGCCACCAGCAGGGACAGGGACTACGAGCAGTACTTC CATSRDRDYEQYF . TRBV15 TRBD1 TRBJ2-7
TGTGCCAGCAGCGCACAGATAAATGAAAAACTGTTTTTT CASSAQINEKLFF . TRBV7-8 . TRBJ1-4
TGTGCCAGCAGCTCCACACGGAACACTGAAGCTTTCTTT CASSSTRNTEAFF . TRBV11-1 . TRBJ1-1
TGTGCCAGCAGTCTGGGACAGGAACGGGAAAAACTGTTTTTT CASSLGQEREKLFF . TRBV28 TRBD1 TRBJ1-4
TGTGCCAGCAGCTTAGAACCCGGAGTCGACGAGCAGTACTTC CASSLEPGVDEQYF few TRBV7-6 . TRBJ2-7
TGTGCCAGCAGTTCTAGCGGGGCGGGAGTGGCCACCGGGGAGCTGTTTTTT CASSSSGAGVATGELFF . TRBV28 TRBD2 TRBJ2-2
TGTGCCAGTAGTATGGGCCAGCGGGGGACCGGGGAGCTGTTTTTT CASSMGQRGTGELFF . TRBV19 TRBD2 TRBJ2-2
TGTGCCAGCAGTTTATGGCCGGAGGGGGGTGGCACCGGGGAGCTGTTTTTT CASSLWPEGGGTGELFF once TRBV28 . TRBJ2-2
TGTGCCATCCTACGGGGGACCGGGGAGCTGTTTTTT CAILRGTGELFF . TRBV10-3 . TRBJ2-2
TGCAGCGTTGAATACGGGGTTCGTGGGTATGGCTACACCTTC CSVEYGVRGYGYTF . TRBV29-1 . TRBJ1-2
TGTGCCAGCAGCTTAACGACAGGTAACACTGAAGCTTTCTTT CASSLTTGNTEAFF . TRBV7-8 . TRBJ1-1
TGTGCCAGCAGCGGGGCCGTAGAGACCCAGTACTTC CASSGAVETQYF . TRBV7-6 . TRBJ2-5
TGTGCCAGCATGGACAGGGGTAGAACAGATACGCAGTATTTT CASMDRGRTDTQYF once TRBV6-1 TRBD1 TRBJ2-3
TGTGCCAGCAGCTTAGACTACCTGATTAGGGTCTTC CASSLDYLIRVF . TRBV7-8 . TRBJ2-1
TGTGCCAGCTCACCACCGGGAGCGGAGAACTATGGCTACACCTTC CASSPPGAENYGYTF . TRBV18 . TRBJ1-2
TGTGCCAGCAGTGAACAGGGAGGAGAGACCCAGTACTTC CASSEQGGETQYF . TRBV2 . TRBJ2-5
TGTGCCAGCTCACTAGCAGCACCCCAGGCGGCTGAAGCTTTCTTT CASSLAAPQAAEAFF . TRBV18 . TRBJ1-1
TGTGCCAGCAGCTTATCACTAGCGGGAGGGGAGCAGTACTTC CASSLSLAGGEQYF . TRBV7-6 TRBD2 TRBJ2-7
TGCGCCAGCAGCTTGGTGCTAGCGGGAGTTGGGGAGCAGTTCTTC CASSLVLAGVGEQFF . TRBV5-1 TRBD2 TRBJ2-1
TGTGCCAGCAGAGAATCCAGGGAGACCTTGCAATTGAACACTGAAGCTTTCTTT CASRESRETLQLNTEAFF . TRBV11-3 . TRBJ1-1
TGTGCCAGCAGCTTGGGAAGGGCTAGCAATCAGCCCCAGCATTTT CASSLGRASNQPQHF . TRBV7-9 . TRBJ1-5
TGTGCCAGCAGTTCGCGGACAAAGAACACTGAAGCTTTCTTT CASSSRTKNTEAFF . TRBV6-5 . TRBJ1-1
TGTGCCAGCAGTGATCTGAGGGGCGGCTACGGGTCTGGGGCCAACGTCCTGACTTTC CASSDLRGGYGSGANVLTF . TRBV6-1 . TRBJ2-6
TGTGCCAGCAGTTGGGGACAGGGGGCCTACAATGAGCAGTTCTTC CASSWGQGAYNEQFF once TRBV27 TRBD1 TRBJ2-1
TGTGCCAGCACCAAAGGGGGGGTGGGAGAGGATGAGCAGTTCTTC CASTKGGVGEDEQFF . TRBV6-1 . TRBJ2-1